This TCR beta chain is drawn from a study of CD8 T cells in Susac syndrome. The ends were cut back, 5 bases at V and 7 bases at J, with 18 bases in the middle. The CDR3 is 15 amino acids. Germline V gene data show CDR1 as DFQATT and CDR2 as SNEGSKA (reference sequence). RNA amounts of 0.5 to 1 ug underwent reverse transcription with random hexamers. The immunoSEQ assay covered 54 Vbeta and 13 Jbeta segments for CDR3. TCRdb ran MiXCR on the immunoSEQ multiplex PCR reads and lists one entry per CDR3 protein. Of approximately 200,000 distinct CDR3 sequences in the sample, 90% to 95% are singletons; the top ten hold under 0.095%. Negative isolation was applied to CD8+ and CD4+ T cells, and FACS enrichment was applied to TEMRA cells.

The sequence was collected from a human donor with multiple sclerosis. The chain recombines TRBV20-1 with TRBJ1-6; the D gene is possibly TRBD1 (5 bases). The sequenced sample consisted of CD4+ T cells from PBMCs. The CDR3 DNA follows: TGCAGTGCTGGACGACCCAGGGTCACAAATTCACCCCTCCACTTT. As protein: CSAGRPRVTNSPLHF.